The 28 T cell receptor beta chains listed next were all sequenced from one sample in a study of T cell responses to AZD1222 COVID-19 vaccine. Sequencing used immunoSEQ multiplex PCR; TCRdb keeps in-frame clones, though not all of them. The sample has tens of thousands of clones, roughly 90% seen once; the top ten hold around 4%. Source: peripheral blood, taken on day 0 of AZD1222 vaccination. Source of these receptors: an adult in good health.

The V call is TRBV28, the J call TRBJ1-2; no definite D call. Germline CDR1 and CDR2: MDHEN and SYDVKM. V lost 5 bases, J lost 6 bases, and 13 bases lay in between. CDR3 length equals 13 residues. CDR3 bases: TGTGCCAGCAGTCTAGGAGTGGTCGATGGCTACACCTTC. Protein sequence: CASSLGVVDGYTF.

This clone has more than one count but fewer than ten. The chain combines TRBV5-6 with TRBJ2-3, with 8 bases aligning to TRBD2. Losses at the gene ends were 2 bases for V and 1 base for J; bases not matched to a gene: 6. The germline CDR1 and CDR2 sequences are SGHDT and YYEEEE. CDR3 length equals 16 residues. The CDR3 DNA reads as TGTGCCAGCAGCTTCGGCGGGGGGTCGCGCACAGATACGCAGTATTTT. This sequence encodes CASSFGGGSRTDTQYF.

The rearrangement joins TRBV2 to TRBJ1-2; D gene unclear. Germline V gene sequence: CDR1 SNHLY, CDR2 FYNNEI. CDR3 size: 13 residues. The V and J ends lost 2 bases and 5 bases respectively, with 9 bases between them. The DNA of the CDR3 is TGTGCCAGCAGTGAAATGGAGGCGTATGGCTACACCTTC. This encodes CASSEMEAYGYTF.

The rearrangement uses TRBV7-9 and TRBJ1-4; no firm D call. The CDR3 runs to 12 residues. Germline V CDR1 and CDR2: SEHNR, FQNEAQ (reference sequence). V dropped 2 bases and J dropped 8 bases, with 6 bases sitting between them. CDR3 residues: CASSLMGEKLFF. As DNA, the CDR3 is TGTGCCAGCAGCTTAATGGGGGAAAAACTGTTTTTT.

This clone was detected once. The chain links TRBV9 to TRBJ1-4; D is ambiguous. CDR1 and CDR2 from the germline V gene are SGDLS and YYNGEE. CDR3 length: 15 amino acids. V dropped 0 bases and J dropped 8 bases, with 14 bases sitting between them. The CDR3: CASSVVAGYGEKLFF. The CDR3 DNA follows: TGTGCCAGCAGCGTAGTGGCAGGATACGGGGAAAAACTGTTTTTT.

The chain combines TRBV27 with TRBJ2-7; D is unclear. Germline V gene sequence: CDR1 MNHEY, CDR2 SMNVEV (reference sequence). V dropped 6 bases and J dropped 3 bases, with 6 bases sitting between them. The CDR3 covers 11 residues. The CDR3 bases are TGTGCCAGCAGGCACAACTACGAGCAGTACTTC. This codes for CASRHNYEQYF.

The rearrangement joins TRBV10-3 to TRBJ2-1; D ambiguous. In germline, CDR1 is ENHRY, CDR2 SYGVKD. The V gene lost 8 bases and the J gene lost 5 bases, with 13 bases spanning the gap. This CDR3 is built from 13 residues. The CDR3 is CAIAEQANNEQFF. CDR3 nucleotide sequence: TGTGCCATCGCCGAACAAGCGAACAATGAGCAGTTCTTC.

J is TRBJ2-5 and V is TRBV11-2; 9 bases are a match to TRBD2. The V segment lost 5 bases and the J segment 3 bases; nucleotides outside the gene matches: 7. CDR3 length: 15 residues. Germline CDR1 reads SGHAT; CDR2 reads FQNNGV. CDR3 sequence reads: CASSLEGLAEETQYF. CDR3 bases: TGTGCCAGCAGCCTGGAGGGACTAGCAGAAGAGACCCAGTACTTC.

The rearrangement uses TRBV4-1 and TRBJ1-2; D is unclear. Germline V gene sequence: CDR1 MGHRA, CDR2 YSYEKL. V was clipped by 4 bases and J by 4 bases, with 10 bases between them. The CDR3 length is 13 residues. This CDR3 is CASSPDGTYGYTF. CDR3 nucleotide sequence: TGCGCCAGCAGCCCGGACGGCACCTATGGCTACACCTTC.

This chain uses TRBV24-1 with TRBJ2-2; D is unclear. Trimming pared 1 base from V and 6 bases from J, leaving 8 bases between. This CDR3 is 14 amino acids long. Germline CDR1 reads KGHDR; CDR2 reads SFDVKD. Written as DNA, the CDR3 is TGTGCCACCAGTGATTTTAGGGTGTCCGGGGAGCTGTTTTTT. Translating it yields CATSDFRVSGELFF.

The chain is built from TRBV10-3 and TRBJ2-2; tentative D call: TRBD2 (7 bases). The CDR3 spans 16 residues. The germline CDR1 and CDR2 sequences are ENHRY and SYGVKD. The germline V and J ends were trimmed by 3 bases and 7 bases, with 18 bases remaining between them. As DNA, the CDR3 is TGTGCCATCAGTGACCGCCCCGTCGGGGGGCACGGGGAGCTGTTTTTT. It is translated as CAISDRPVGGHGELFF.

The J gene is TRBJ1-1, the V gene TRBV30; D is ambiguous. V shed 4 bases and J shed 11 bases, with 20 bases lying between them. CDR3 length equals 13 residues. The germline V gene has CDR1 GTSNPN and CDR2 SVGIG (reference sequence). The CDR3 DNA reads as TGTGCCTGGAACCTGTATGCTAAAGGGCGTGCTTTCTTT. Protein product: CAWNLYAKGRAFF.

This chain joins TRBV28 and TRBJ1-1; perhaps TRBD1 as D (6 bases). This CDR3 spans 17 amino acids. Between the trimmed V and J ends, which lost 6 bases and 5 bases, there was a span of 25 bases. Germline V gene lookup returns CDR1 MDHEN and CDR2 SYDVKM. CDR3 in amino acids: CASRDRIGGRDGTEAFF. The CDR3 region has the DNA TGTGCCAGCAGGGATAGGATCGGGGGCAGGGATGGAACTGAAGCTTTCTTT.

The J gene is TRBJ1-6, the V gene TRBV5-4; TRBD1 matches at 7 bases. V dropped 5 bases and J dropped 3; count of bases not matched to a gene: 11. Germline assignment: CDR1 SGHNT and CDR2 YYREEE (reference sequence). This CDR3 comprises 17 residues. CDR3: CASSSDRARGYNSPLHF. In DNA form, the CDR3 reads TGTGCCAGCAGTTCCGACAGGGCGCGGGGCTATAATTCACCCCTCCACTTT.

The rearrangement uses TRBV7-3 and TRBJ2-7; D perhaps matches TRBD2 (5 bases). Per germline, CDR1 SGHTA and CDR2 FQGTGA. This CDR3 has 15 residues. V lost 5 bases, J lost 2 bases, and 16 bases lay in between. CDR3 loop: CASSLGEGGTYEQYF. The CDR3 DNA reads TGTGCCAGCAGCCTCGGAGAGGGCGGTACCTACGAGCAGTACTTC.

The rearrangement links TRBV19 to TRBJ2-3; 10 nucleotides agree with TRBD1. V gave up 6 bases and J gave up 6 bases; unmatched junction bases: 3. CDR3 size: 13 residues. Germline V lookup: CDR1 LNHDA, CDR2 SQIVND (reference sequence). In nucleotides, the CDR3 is TGTGCCAGTAGGGGGACAGGGGAGGATACGCAGTATTTT. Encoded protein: CASRGTGEDTQYF.

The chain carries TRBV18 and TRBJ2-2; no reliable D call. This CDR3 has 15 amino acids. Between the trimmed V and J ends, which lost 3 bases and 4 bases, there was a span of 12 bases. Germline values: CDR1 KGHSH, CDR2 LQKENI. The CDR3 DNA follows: TGTGCCAGCTCACCGCCAGATACCCGCACCGGGGAGCTGTTTTTT. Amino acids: CASSPPDTRTGELFF.

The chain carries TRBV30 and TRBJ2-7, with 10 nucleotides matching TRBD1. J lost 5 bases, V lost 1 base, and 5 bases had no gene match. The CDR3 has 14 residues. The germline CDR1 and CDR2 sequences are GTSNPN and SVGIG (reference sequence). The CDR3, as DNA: TGTGCCTGGAGTGCGGGACAGGGGTACCACGAGCAGTACTTC. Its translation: CAWSAGQGYHEQYF.

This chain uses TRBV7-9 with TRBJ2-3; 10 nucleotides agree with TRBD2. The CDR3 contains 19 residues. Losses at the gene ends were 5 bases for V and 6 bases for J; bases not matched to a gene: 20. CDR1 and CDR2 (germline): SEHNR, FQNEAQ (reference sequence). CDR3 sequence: CASSRGVLAGARLLDTQYF. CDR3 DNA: TGTGCCAGCAGCCGGGGCGTGCTAGCGGGGGCCCGTCTTTTGGATACGCAGTATTTT.

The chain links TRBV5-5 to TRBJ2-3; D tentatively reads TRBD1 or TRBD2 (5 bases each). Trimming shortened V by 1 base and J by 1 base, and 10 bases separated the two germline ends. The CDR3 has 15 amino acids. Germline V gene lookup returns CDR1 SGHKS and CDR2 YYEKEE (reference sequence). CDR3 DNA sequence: TGTGCCAGCAGCTTGATAGAGGGGCGCACAGATACGCAGTATTTT. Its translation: CASSLIEGRTDTQYF.

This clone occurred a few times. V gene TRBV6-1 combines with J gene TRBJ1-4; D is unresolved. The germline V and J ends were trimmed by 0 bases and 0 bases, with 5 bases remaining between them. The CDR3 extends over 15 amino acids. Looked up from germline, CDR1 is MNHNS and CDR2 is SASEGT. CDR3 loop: CASSEARPTNEKLFF. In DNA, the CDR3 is TGTGCCAGCAGTGAAGCCCGGCCAACTAATGAAAAACTGTTTTTT.

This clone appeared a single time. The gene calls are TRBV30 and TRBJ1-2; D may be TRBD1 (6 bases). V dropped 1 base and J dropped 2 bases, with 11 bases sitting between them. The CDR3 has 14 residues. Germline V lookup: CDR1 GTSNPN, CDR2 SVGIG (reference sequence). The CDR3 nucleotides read TGTGCCTGGAGTGCCGTCACAGGGAACTATGGCTACACCTTC. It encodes CAWSAVTGNYGYTF.

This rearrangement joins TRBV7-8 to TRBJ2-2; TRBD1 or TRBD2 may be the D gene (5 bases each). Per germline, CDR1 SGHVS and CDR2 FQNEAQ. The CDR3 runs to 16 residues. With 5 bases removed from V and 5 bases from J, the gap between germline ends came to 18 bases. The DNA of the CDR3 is TGTGCCAGCAGCCAAGGAGGTGGGGGATGGACCGGGGAGCTGTTTTTT. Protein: CASSQGGGGWTGELFF.

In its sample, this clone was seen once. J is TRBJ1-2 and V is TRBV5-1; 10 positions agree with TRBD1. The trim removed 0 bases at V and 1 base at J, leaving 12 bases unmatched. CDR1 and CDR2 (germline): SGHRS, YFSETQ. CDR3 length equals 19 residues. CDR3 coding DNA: TGCGCCAGCAGCTTGGCACCCCCGGGACAGGGGCCCCTTAACTATGGCTACACCTTC. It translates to CASSLAPPGQGPLNYGYTF.

As DNA, the CDR3 is TGTGCCAGCACGCTAGGGGACGGGGAGACCCAGTACTTC. Translated, it gives CASTLGDGETQYF. The J gene is TRBJ2-5, the V gene TRBV9; possibly TRBD1 or TRBD2 for D (5 bases each). Trimming shortened V by 6 bases and J by 5 bases, and 14 bases separated the two germline ends. The CDR3 covers 13 residues. Germline V gene data show CDR1 as SGDLS and CDR2 as YYNGEE.

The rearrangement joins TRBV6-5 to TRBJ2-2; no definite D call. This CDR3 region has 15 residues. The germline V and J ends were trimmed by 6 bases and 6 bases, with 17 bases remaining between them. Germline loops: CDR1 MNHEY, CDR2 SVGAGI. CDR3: CASRKDNQRSGELFF. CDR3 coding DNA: TGTGCCAGCAGGAAAGACAACCAAAGATCCGGGGAGCTGTTTTTT.

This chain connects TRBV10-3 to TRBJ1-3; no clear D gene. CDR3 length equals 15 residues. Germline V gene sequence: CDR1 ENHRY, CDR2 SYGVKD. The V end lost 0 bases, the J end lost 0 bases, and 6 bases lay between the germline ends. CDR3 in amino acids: CAISESMDSGNTIYF. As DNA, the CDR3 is TGTGCCATCAGTGAGTCTATGGACTCTGGAAACACCATATATTTT.

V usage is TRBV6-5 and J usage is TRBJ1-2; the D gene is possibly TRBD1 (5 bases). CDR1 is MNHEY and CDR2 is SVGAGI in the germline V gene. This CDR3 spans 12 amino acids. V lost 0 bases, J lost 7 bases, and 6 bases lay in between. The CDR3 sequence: CASSYSGTGYTF. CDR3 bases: TGTGCCAGCAGTTACTCGGGGACTGGCTACACCTTC.